This T cell receptor (beta chain) was captured by sequencing in a study of T cell responses to AZD1222 COVID-19 vaccine. In the case of this clone: The target antigen is unknown.

Findings of the study overall: The study found Spike-specific TCR breadth and depth rose after two AZD1222 doses.

Assay: immunoSEQ multiplex PCR; the TCRdb copy retains only in-frame clones and omits some. The repertoire holds roughly 86,000 clones, with 85% to 90% as singletons. Germline V gene sequence: CDR1 MNHEY, CDR2 SVGEGT. V was clipped by 4 bases and J by 3 bases, with 7 bases between them. There are 12 residues in the CDR3. Sequencing used peripheral blood, obtained on day 0 of AZD1222 vaccination. This sequence originates from an adult in good health. The genes are TRBV6-2 or TRBV6-3 and TRBJ2-7, with unresolved D. This CDR3 reads CASSFTDYEQYF. For the CDR3, the DNA is TGTGCCAGCAGTTTTACAGACTACGAGCAGTACTTC.